This T cell receptor (beta chain) was observed in a study of blood T cell repertoires in COVID-19. Across the study: Samples representing acute and convalescent COVID-19 were sourced from the United States, Italy and Spain. The cDNA or gDNA used as material had been derived from T cells, B-cell-depleted T cells, or PBMCs.

The germline gives CDR1 SGHTA, CDR2 FQGNSA. The CDR3 spans 15 residues. Trimming cost V 5 bases and J 2 bases; bases outside gene matches: 7. In the source study's methods: It was from reference gene primer amplification that nucleated cell counts were estimated. Clones were read by immunoSEQ multiplex PCR, and TCRdb kept only the in-frame ones, dropping some. The V and J calls and the clone size are those of that table, but D and trimming were determined from the DNA. The sample holds roughly 32,000 clones, 87% seen once. The chain combines TRBV7-2 with TRBJ2-7, with 9 bases matching TRBD1. The sequence derives from a middle-aged man with active or convalescent COVID-19. Sequenced sample: peripheral blood. CDR3 amino acids: CASSLGQGWAYEQYF. CDR3 bases: TGTGCCAGCAGCCTAGGACAGGGGTGGGCCTACGAGCAGTACTTC. Using reference TRBV7-2 and TRBJ2-7 for the parts outside the CDR3, the full variable domain is GAGVSQSPSNKVTEKGKDVELRCDPISGHTALYWYRQSLGQGLEFLIYFQGNSAPDKSGLPSDRFSAERTGGSVSTLTIQRTQQEDSAVYLCASSLGQGWAYEQYFGPGTRLTVT.